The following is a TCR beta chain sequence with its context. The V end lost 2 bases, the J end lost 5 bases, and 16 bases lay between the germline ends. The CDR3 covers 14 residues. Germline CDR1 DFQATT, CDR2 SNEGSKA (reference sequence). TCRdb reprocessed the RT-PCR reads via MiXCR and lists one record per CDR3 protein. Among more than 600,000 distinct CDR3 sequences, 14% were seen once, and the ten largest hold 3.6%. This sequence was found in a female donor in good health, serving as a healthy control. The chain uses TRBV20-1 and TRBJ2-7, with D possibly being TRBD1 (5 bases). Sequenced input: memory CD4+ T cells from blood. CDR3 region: CSARRSDIGDEQYF. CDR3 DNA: TGCAGTGCTAGACGCTCGGACATAGGCGACGAGCAGTACTTC.